These 24 T cell receptor beta chains were all obtained from the same sample, sequenced in a study of radiation and T cells in renal cell carcinoma. Libraries were prepared by immunoSEQ multiplex PCR; TCRdb keeps only in-frame clonotypes and omits some of them. Of some 100,000 clones listed, 70% to 85% were seen once; the top ten hold more than 5.5%. Time point indicated: baseline pretreatment blood. The sample's treatment: 15 Gy SBRT to primary tumor, nephrectomy 4 weeks later. This material consisted of blood, taken from a patient whose treatment included radiotherapy and nephrectomy. Source of these receptors: a man in his 60s with renal cell carcinoma.

The chain uses TRBV5-1 and TRBJ2-2, with D unclear. This CDR3 is 13 amino acids long. Germline V gene sequence: CDR1 SGHRS, CDR2 YFSETQ. Trimming stripped 5 bases from V and 4 bases from J, with 9 bases between. The CDR3 loop reads CASRSLSTGELFF. DNA of the CDR3: TGCGCCAGCAGGTCCCTAAGCACCGGGGAGCTGTTTTTT.

The chain recombines TRBV7-2 with TRBJ2-2; no clear D gene. Germline values: CDR1 SGHTA, CDR2 FQGNSA. With 5 bases removed from V and 5 bases from J, the gap between germline ends came to 15 bases. This CDR3 contains 15 residues. CDR3 bases: TGTGCCAGCAGCCGTGGAGTAGCTCAGACCGGGGAGCTGTTTTTT. Amino acid sequence: CASSRGVAQTGELFF.

The chain recombines TRBV28 with TRBJ2-5, with 11 bases lining up with TRBD1. V dropped 6 bases and J dropped 6; count of bases not matched to a gene: 9. Germline CDR1 is MDHEN and CDR2 is SYDVKM. The CDR3 sequence is 15 residues long. The CDR3 loop is CASRRAGTGGKTQYF. In DNA, the CDR3 is TGTGCCAGCAGGCGGGCTGGGACAGGGGGGAAGACCCAGTACTTC.

The rearrangement links TRBV29-1 to TRBJ2-3; a weak D match, TRBD2 (6 bases). CDR1 is SQVTM, CDR2 ANQGSEA, per germline. Trimming stripped 5 bases from V and 2 bases from J, with 20 bases between. The CDR3 length is 16 residues. CDR3 region: CSVSGTLAPFTDTQYF. The CDR3 DNA follows: TGCAGCGTTTCGGGGACCCTAGCGCCCTTCACAGATACGCAGTATTTT.

This chain uses TRBV7-9 with TRBJ2-2; TRBD1 matches at 8 bases. Unmatched junction bases numbered 6, after V lost 1 base and J lost 5 bases. This CDR3 is 16 amino acids long. Germline-derived CDR1 and CDR2 are SEHNR and FQNEAQ (reference sequence). CDR3 in amino acids: CASSLGWTGRTGELFF. The DNA for the CDR3 is TGTGCCAGCAGCTTAGGGTGGACAGGGCGGACCGGGGAGCTGTTTTTT.

The chain links TRBV7-2 to TRBJ1-5, with 8 bases aligning to TRBD1. From germline, CDR1 is SGHTA and CDR2 FQGNSA. V shed 6 bases and J 4 bases; nucleotides not matched to a gene: 8. CDR3 length: 15 amino acids. As DNA, the CDR3 is TGTGCCAGCAGACCCCCGGGACAGGCTAATCAGCCCCAGCATTTT. This gives the protein CASRPPGQANQPQHF.

The chain links TRBV2 to TRBJ2-7, with 7 bases that match TRBD2. The CDR3 totals 15 residues. CDR1 and CDR2 (germline): SNHLY, FYNNEI. V lost 6 bases, J lost 0 bases, and 8 bases stayed unmatched. CDR3 region: CASRISTSISYEQYF. DNA of the CDR3: TGTGCCAGCAGGATATCGACTAGCATCTCCTACGAGCAGTACTTC.

The chain has TRBV30 and TRBJ1-1; possibly TRBD1 for D (6 bases). Trimming took 2 bases from V and 11 from J, leaving 24 bases between them. This CDR3 contains 15 residues. Germline V gives CDR1 GTSNPN, CDR2 SVGIG (reference sequence). CDR3 loop: CAWSPKGTGAQGAFF. The CDR3, as DNA: TGTGCCTGGAGTCCAAAGGGTACGGGGGCGCAGGGGGCTTTCTTT. The full variable domain, completed using reference TRBV30 and TRBJ1-1, is SQTIHQWPATLVQPVGSPLSLECTVEGTSNPNLYWYRQAAGRGLQLLFYSVGIGQISSEVPQNLSASRPQDRQFILSSKKLLLSDSGFYLCAWSPKGTGAQGAFFGQGTRLTVV.

The J gene is TRBJ1-3, the V gene TRBV19, with D perhaps TRBD1 (5 bases). V was trimmed by 9 bases and J by 2 bases, leaving 23 bases between them. The CDR3 is 17 residues long. Germline CDR1 and CDR2: LNHDA and SQIVND (reference sequence). CDR3 DNA sequence: TGTGCCAGCAAGTTACGGATTGCAGGGTTAGCTGGAAACACCATATATTTT. This translates into CASKLRIAGLAGNTIYF.

The rearrangement links TRBV19 to TRBJ1-2; 10 nucleotides match TRBD1. CDR3 length equals 13 residues. Unmatched junction bases numbered 0, after V lost 5 bases and J lost 3 bases. CDR1 LNHDA and CDR2 SQIVND come from the germline V gene (reference sequence). In DNA form, the CDR3 reads TGTGCCAGTAGTGGGACAGGGGACTATGGCTACACCTTC. Protein sequence: CASSGTGDYGYTF.

CDR3 in amino acids: CASKPGTSGRTDTQYF. For the CDR3, the DNA is TGCGCCAGCAAGCCCGGGACTAGCGGGAGGACAGATACGCAGTATTTT. The chain joins TRBV5-1 to TRBJ2-3; 15 nucleotides agree with TRBD2. The CDR3 is 16 residues long. Per germline, CDR1 SGHRS and CDR2 YFSETQ. The J segment lost 3 bases and the V segment lost 6 bases, leaving 5 bases of the junction unmatched. Based on the CDR3 plus reference TRBV5-1 and TRBJ2-3, the full variable domain is KAGVTQTPRYLIKTRGQQVTLSCSPISGHRSVSWYQQTPGQGLQFLFEYFSETQRNKGNFPGRFSGRQFSNSRSEMNVSTLELGDSALYLCASKPGTSGRTDTQYFGPGTRLTVL.

The sample holds a few counts of this clone. The chain combines TRBV19 with TRBJ2-3; D might be TRBD1 (6 bases). CDR1 and CDR2 from the germline V gene are LNHDA and SQIVND (reference sequence). Trimming pared 10 bases from V and 1 base from J, leaving 15 bases between. The CDR3 length is 14 residues. The CDR3 is CATLGAGGTDTQYF. In nucleotides, the CDR3 is TGTGCCACCTTGGGAGCAGGGGGCACAGATACGCAGTATTTT.

This chain connects TRBV7-8 to TRBJ2-3; D remains ambiguous. CDR3 length: 13 amino acids. The germline V and J ends were trimmed by 1 base and 5 bases, with 7 bases remaining between them. The V gene's germline CDR1 is SGHVS and CDR2 FQNEAQ. The CDR3 sequence is CASSLVGGDTQYF. CDR3 coding DNA: TGTGCCAGCAGCTTAGTAGGTGGAGATACGCAGTATTTT.

This sequence joins TRBV14 and TRBJ1-6; TRBD1 matches 9 bases. Per germline, CDR1 SGHDN and CDR2 FVKESK. Trimming removed 0 bases from V and 1 base from J; junction bases left unmatched: 7. CDR3 length: 19 amino acids. The chain's CDR3 is CASSQDPQGARSYNSPLHF. DNA of the CDR3: TGTGCCAGCAGCCAAGATCCACAGGGGGCGAGGTCCTATAATTCACCCCTCCACTTT.

The chain couples TRBV28 to TRBJ2-7; the D gene is possibly TRBD1 (7 bases). V lost 10 bases and J 7 bases, leaving 26 bases between the germline ends. The germline CDR1 and CDR2 sequences are MDHEN and SYDVKM. CDR3 length equals 15 residues. The CDR3 sequence: CATGARGLWSGEQYF. The CDR3 DNA follows: TGTGCCACGGGGGCAAGGGGGCTCTGGTCTGGTGAGCAGTACTTC.

This chain connects TRBV19 to TRBJ2-3, with 8 bases aligning to TRBD1. The length of the CDR3 is 14 residues. CDR1 and CDR2 from the germline V gene are LNHDA and SQIVND (reference sequence). V was clipped by 6 bases and J by 1 base; unmatched bases: 3. The CDR3 DNA reads TGTGCCAGTAGGGACAGGGCGGGCACAGATACGCAGTATTTT. Residues: CASRDRAGTDTQYF.

This clone has only one observation. The rearrangement links TRBV7-2 to TRBJ2-3; 13 bases align to TRBD2. This CDR3 contains 16 residues. Germline V gives CDR1 SGHTA, CDR2 FQGNSA. Trimming took 3 bases from V and 4 from J; bases not matched to a gene: 4. The CDR3 spells CASSFELAGGPDTQYF. Written as DNA, the CDR3 is TGTGCCAGCAGCTTCGAACTAGCGGGAGGGCCAGATACGCAGTATTTT.

The J gene is TRBJ1-2, the V gene TRBV28, with D unclear. CDR1 MDHEN and CDR2 SYDVKM come from the germline V gene. V lost 7 bases and J lost 2, with 20 bases in between. The CDR3 consists of 16 residues. The DNA for the CDR3 is TGTGCCAGCACGGTCACCGGACTGATATCCAACTATGGCTACACCTTC. Amino acid sequence: CASTVTGLISNYGYTF.

This clone was detected only once. V and J are TRBV5-1 and TRBJ2-2; no firm D call. The V and J ends lost 4 bases and 4 bases respectively, with 14 bases between them. The CDR3 spans 15 residues. The germline CDR1 and CDR2 sequences are SGHRS and YFSETQ. CDR3 bases: TGCGCCAGCAGCCTCGGGTTTGCTCTCACCGGGGAGCTGTTTTTT. This gives the protein CASSLGFALTGELFF.

In DNA, the CDR3 is TGTGCCAGCAGCTTGTCATCAGGCCTTAACTATGGCTACACCTTC. It specifies CASSLSSGLNYGYTF. The V call is TRBV5-8, the J call TRBJ1-2; D remains ambiguous. Germline loops: CDR1 SGHTS, CDR2 YDEGEE. This CDR3 region has 15 residues. V lost 1 base and J 1 base, leaving 11 bases between the germline ends.

The chain employs TRBV11-2 and TRBJ1-1; tentative D call: TRBD1 (5 bases). The CDR3 length is 15 residues. V was pared by 5 bases and J by 1 base, with 14 bases between. The germline V gene encodes CDR1 SGHAT and CDR2 FQNNGV. CDR3 in DNA: TGTGCCAGCAGCCATACTCCGACAGAGAACACTGAAGCTTTCTTT. Its protein product is CASSHTPTENTEAFF.

V and J are TRBV5-1 and TRBJ2-1; D gene unclear. Trimming removed 0 bases at V and 3 bases at J, with 10 bases between. This CDR3 contains 15 residues. Germline V gene sequence: CDR1 SGHRS, CDR2 YFSETQ. The CDR3 DNA follows: TGCGCCAGCAGCTTGGGAGAAGGCTTCTACAATGAGCAGTTCTTC. This sequence encodes CASSLGEGFYNEQFF.

The chain joins TRBV4-2 to TRBJ1-4, with 10 bases matching TRBD1. The CDR3 contains 16 residues. After removal of 5 bases from V and 7 bases from J, the junction contained 10 bases not matched to a gene. Germline-derived CDR1 and CDR2 are LGHNA and YNFKEQ. The CDR3, as DNA: TGTGCCAGCAGCGCCGTTTTGTGGGACAGGGGTGAAAAACTGTTTTTT. As protein: CASSAVLWDRGEKLFF.

The chain uses TRBV6-5 and TRBJ1-1; D not resolved. The V end lost 11 bases, the J end lost 2 bases, and 18 bases lay between the germline ends. CDR3 length: 14 amino acids. Germline V lookup: CDR1 MNHEY, CDR2 SVGAGI. CDR3: CASSASLTNTEAFF. For the CDR3, the DNA is TGTGCCTCCAGCGCTTCCCTAACTAACACTGAAGCTTTCTTT.